This T cell receptor (beta chain) was obtained from a study of shared clonotypes between healthy human individuals. V shed 5 bases and J shed 5 bases, with 15 bases lying between them. Germline V CDR1 and CDR2: MDHEN, SYDVKM. The CDR3 is 14 amino acids. Everyone who donated was a Caucasian adult who lived in Nashville, Tennessee. The table came from immunoSEQ multiplex PCR; TCRdb's copy has only in-frame clones and leaves some out. The sample comprises fewer than 3 million clones, 92% of which are singletons, and approximately 0.41% rests with the top ten. The sample consisted of naive CD4+ T cells from PBMCs. Subset indicated: CD45RA+ positively selected. The receptor was isolated from a man younger than 30 in good health. Some clones in this sample may be carry-over from other donors' samples. This chain links TRBV28 with TRBJ1-2; D is ambiguous. The CDR3 DNA reads TGTGCCAGCAGTCGTTCCGTGGGCGTATATGGCTACACCTTC. Translated: CASSRSVGVYGYTF.